Included here is one T cell receptor beta chain sequence, with context. The entry originates in a study of blood T cell repertoires in COVID-19. Original processing methods: Amplification of reference gene primers was used by the study to estimate nucleated cell counts. TCRdb's table, derived via immunoSEQ multiplex PCR, lists solely in-frame clones and lacks some. Clonal size and the V and J genes are those of that table, whereas D and trimming came from the DNA. The sample holds 26,000 or so clones, approximately 66% seen once. The receptor was isolated from a man aged 60 to 75 with active or convalescent COVID-19. Sequences were obtained from peripheral blood.

CDR3 in amino acids: CASSPQGRGETQYF. The CDR3 coding sequence is TGTGCCAGTAGCCCCCAGGGGCGAGGGGAGACCCAGTACTTC. The chain carries TRBV19 and TRBJ2-5, with D tentatively TRBD1 (6 bases). Germline CDR1 is LNHDA and CDR2 is SQIVND (reference sequence). V gave up 6 bases and J gave up 5 bases, with 16 bases separating them. The CDR3 loop spans 14 amino acids.